This T cell receptor (beta chain) comes out of a study of blood T cell repertoires in COVID-19. In the original processing: Cell counts per sample came from amplifying reference gene primers. Assay used: immunoSEQ multiplex PCR; TCRdb lists only in-frame clones, some missing. For V, J and clone size, that table is used; D and trimming come from the DNA. The table lists around 150,000 clones, 70% to 90% of them singletons. This CDR3 has 13 amino acids. V lost 5 bases to trimming and J lost 5 bases, with 12 bases between them. Germline V gives CDR1 MGHDK, CDR2 SYGVNS. J is TRBJ1-1 and V is TRBV25-1; D uncertain. This receptor was obtained from a man between 35 and 55 years old with acute or convalescent COVID-19. The sequencing input was peripheral blood. The CDR3 coding sequence is TGTGCCAGCAGTCTAGGCTCGGGGACTGAAGCTTTCTTT. It translates to CASSLGSGTEAFF.